The source of this TCR beta chain is a study of T cell clonality in common variable immunodeficiency. This clone was recorded at least ten times. Its antigen is not identified. The sequenced fragment ends 3 residues before the CDR3 boundary, so the rest is inferred from the germline J gene. Repertoires were generated with immunoSEQ multiplex PCR, while TCRdb's copy carries only in-frame clones and drops some. The record shows 40,000 to 50,000 clones for this sample, with no singletons present. The germline V gene has CDR1 KGHSH and CDR2 LQKENI. Trimming shortened V by 2 bases and J by 5 bases, and 15 bases separated the two germline ends. This CDR3 contains 15 residues. Findings of the study overall: Links between repertoire features and CVID complications were heterogeneity-limited.

The chain has TRBV18 and TRBJ1-1; the D gene is possibly TRBD1 (5 bases). The sequence came from a person between 18 and 75 years old in good health. The material sequenced was peripheral blood mononuclear cells. Partial CDR3 DNA: TGTGCCAGCTCACCAGCAGGGTTTTTAGGTACTGAA. It specifies CASSPAGFLGTE. The complete CDR3 sequence is CASSPAGFLGTEAFF.